The present entry profiles one TCR beta chain with its context. Its antigen is undetermined. It was RNA transcripts that yielded the amplified TCR beta CDR3 regions. TCR CDR3 underwent first-round RT-PCR with the HTBI primer set. MiXCR, applied by TCRdb to the multiplex PCR reads, yields one record per CDR3 protein. The sample lists hundreds of thousands of distinct CDR3 sequences; about 45% were seen once. The sample is drawn from a study of T cells in Graves' hyperthyroidism and ophthalmopathy. Used for diagnoses were clinical symptoms, serum thyroxine and TRAb, thyroid ultrasound and orbital computed tomography. Trimming removed 1 base from V and 3 bases from J, with 15 bases in between. The CDR3 is 16 residues long. The V gene's germline CDR1 is LNHNV and CDR2 YYDKDF (reference sequence). General observations from the study: Blood also showed most of the thyroid clonotypes that were expanded above 0.001. Ophthalmopathy got predicted by the model a median roughly six months before its onset. Ophthalmopathy stood apart from stable hyperthyroidism in a 13 V-J model.

The chain carries TRBV15 and TRBJ1-1; no clear D. This TCR was recovered from an adult man with Graves' disease, either hyperthyroidism or ophthalmopathy (not recorded which). Sequenced: peripheral blood or thyroid tissue (not recorded which). CDR3 in amino acids: CATSRVGLIRDTEAFF. CDR3 sequence (DNA): TGTGCCACCAGCAGAGTGGGCTTGATTCGGGACACTGAAGCTTTCTTT. The whole variable domain, filled in from reference TRBV15 and TRBJ1-1, reads DAMVIQNPRYQVTQFGKPVTLSCSQTLNHNVMYWYQQKSSQAPKLLFHYYDKDFNNEADTPDNFQSRRPNTSFCFLDIRSPGLGDTAMYLCATSRVGLIRDTEAFFGQGTRLTVV.